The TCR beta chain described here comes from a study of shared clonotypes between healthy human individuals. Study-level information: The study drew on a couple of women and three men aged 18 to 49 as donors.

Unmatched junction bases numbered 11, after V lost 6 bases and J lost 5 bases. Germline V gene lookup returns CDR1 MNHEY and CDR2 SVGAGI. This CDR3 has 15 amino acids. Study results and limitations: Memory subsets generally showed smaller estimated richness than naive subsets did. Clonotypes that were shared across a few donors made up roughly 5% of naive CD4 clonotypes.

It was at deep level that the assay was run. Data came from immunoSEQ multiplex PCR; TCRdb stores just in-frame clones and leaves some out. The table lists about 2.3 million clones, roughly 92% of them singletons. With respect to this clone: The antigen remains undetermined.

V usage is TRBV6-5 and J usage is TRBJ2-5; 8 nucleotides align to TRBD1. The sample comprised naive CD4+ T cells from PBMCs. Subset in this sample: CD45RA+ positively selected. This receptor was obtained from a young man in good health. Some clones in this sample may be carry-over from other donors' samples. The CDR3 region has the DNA TGTGCCAGCAGAACAATGGACAGGGATCGGGAGACCCAGTACTTC. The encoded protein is CASRTMDRDRETQYF.